This TCR beta chain came from a study of circulating CD8 cells and anti-PD-1 response in melanoma (dated by TCRdb to about 2020). With regard to the full study: Patients received nivolumab intravenously at 3 mg/kg every 2 weeks. PD-1 on on-treatment samples was detected using a biotinylated anti-human IgG4 antibody. Patients with complete or partial responses were classified as responders; those with stable or progressive disease (RECIST v1.1) as non-responders. A total of some 11 melanoma patients were included in the TCR repertoire analysis, 4 of them responders and 7 non-responders. The melanoma cohort had 13 patients, seven of whom got anti-PD-1 as first-line therapy, while the other six had previously had targeted therapy or immunotherapy.

The run used a NextSeq 500. The QIAseq Immune Repertoire RNA Library Kit, Human TCR Panel, was used to prepare TCR libraries from roughly 15 ng of total RNA. Sequencing of the TCR libraries was done on an Illumina NextSeq with a Mid Output V2 kit and asymmetric 261x41 paired-end reads. Each TCR library was diluted to 4 nM, after which the TCR libraries were pooled, denatured and loaded at about 0.97 pM. In the paper's pipeline: TCR FASTQ files were processed in the QIAGEN GeneGlobe Data Analysis Center, and downstream analysis was performed in R 3.5.2. Clonality was calculated as one minus the Shannon entropy normalized by the log of the number of unique productive sequences. Within each subset, Fisher exact tests at 5% FDR identified TRA or TRB clonotypes differing in abundance between baseline and M1. Differentially abundant clonotypes were grouped as emerging, expanding, contracting or non-expanding/contracting. Repertoire overlap between patients was measured with Morisita's overlap index. TCRdb reprocessed the public reads (quality trimming at Q25 with fastp, clone calling with MiXCR) and kept in-frame beta chains. Each entry merges the rows of one CDR3 protein and shows their most common DNA and genes. TCRdb's processing, not the study's, gives the V and J calls here. This sample gives some 530 distinct CDR3 sequences in total; approximately 9.6% of them show up just once. 36% of the sample is taken by the ten largest.

General conclusions and limits of the study: Because tumor material was not accessible, tumor reactivity was instead assessed by peptide assays on expanded sorted subsets. Because material was limited, most experiments were generally run without replicates. The DNEG repertoire had the highest diversity, the PD-1 and DPOS repertoires had similar and higher clonality, and the TIGIT repertoires had the lowest diversity. Repertoires were largely private between subsets, with under 8% of TRB clonotypes shared at M1; sharing was highest between DPOS and TIGIT. The authors pointed out that the cohort included both treatment-naive and previously treated patients, and that this mix could influence the results. Only baseline and M1 samples, drawn from a small cohort with few responders, went into the published TCR repertoire comparisons.

Counted from cysteine to phenylalanine, this CDR3 has 16 amino acids. Only the CDR3 region is kept as DNA, spanning 48 bases read in frame from base 1. The junction shows trimming of 3 bases on V and 2 bases on J, plus 13 bases between the germline ends. Taken from the germline V gene (reference sequence), the CDR1 and CDR2 loops are MNHEY and SMNVEV. Using a BD FACSAria II cell sorter, four subsets defined by PD-1 and/or TIGIT were sorted from live CD3+CD8+TCRalphabeta+ cells. Circulating CD8 T cells were sorted into four subsets by PD-1 and TIGIT expression to characterize their relevance to anti-PD-1 therapy response. For every sorted CD8 T-cell subset, sequencing covered both the TCR alpha and the TCR beta chains. Peripheral blood was drawn before the first anti-PD-1 injection and after two and four injections. PBMCs were immediately isolated by Ficoll gradient centrifugation. Until use, PBMCs were cryopreserved in liquid nitrogen in RPMI containing approximately 20% FCS and around 10% DMSO. After thawing, PBMCs were stained with a viability dye and with antibodies against CD3, CD8alpha, TCRalphabeta, PD-1 and TIGIT. The RNeasy Kit was used to extract total RNA, and all samples came in with a RIN above 7.

Taking its sample share into account, this clonotype is large (0.1 to 1%). The antigen this receptor binds is unknown. The sample holds no much larger clone one base away, and base qualities are not on file. The chain joins TRBV27 to TRBJ2-2; the best D guess is TRBD1, with 5 bases matching. Sequencing was performed on CD8+ T cells from PBMCs, taken at baseline or after one month of anti-PD-1 therapy (not recorded which). The sequence derives from a human donor with melanoma. The CDR3 here reads CASSFEDTFNTGELFF. The nucleotide sequence is TGTGCCAGCAGTTTTGAGGACACATTTAACACCGGGGAGCTGTTTTTT.